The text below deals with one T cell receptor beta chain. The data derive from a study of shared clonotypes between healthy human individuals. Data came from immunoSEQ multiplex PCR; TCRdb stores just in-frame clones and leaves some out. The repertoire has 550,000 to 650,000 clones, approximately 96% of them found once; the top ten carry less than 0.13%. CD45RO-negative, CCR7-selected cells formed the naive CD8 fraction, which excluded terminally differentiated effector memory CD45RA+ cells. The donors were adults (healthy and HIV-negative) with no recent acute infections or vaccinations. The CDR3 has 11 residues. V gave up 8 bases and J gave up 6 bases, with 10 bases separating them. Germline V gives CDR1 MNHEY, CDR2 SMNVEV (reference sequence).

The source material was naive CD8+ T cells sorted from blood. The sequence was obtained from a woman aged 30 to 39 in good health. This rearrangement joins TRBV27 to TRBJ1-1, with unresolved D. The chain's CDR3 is CASGSRAEAFF. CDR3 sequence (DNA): TGTGCCAGCGGATCAAGGGCTGAAGCTTTCTTT.